This T cell receptor beta chain was obtained from a study of blood T cell repertoires in COVID-19. Overall study: COVID-19 samples collected from the United States, Italy and Spain covered acute and convalescent phases.

TCRdb's table, derived via immunoSEQ multiplex PCR, lists solely in-frame clones and lacks some. The sample yields fewer than 350,000 clones, around 85% seen once. The CDR3 is made up of 13 amino acids. V dropped 11 bases and J dropped 2; count of bases not matched to a gene: 6. The germline V gene has CDR1 ENHRY and CDR2 SYGVKD. The sequenced material came from peripheral blood. This clonotype originated in a woman in her 50s with active or convalescent COVID-19. V usage is TRBV10-3 and J usage is TRBJ1-1; 9 bases align to TRBD1. CDR3 sequence: CALQQGANTEAFF. DNA for the CDR3: TGTGCCTTACAACAGGGGGCAAACACTGAAGCTTTCTTT.